Below, 23 T cell receptor beta chains from the same sample are listed, as sequenced in a study of response to subunit inactivated influenza vaccine. TCRdb processed the RT-PCR reads anew with MiXCR; each CDR3 protein has one entry. The sample lists more than 600,000 distinct CDR3 sequences, about a fifth occurring once. Specimen: PBMCs from blood, collected around 5 days after vaccination. The receptors come from a man in his fifties or sixties who received an inactivated influenza vaccine.

This clonotype was seen many times. The rearrangement joins TRBV20-1 to TRBJ2-5, with a tentative D call TRBD2 (6 bases). Germline CDR1 and CDR2: DFQATT and SNEGSKA (reference sequence). The CDR3 spans 13 residues. The V end lost 5 bases, the J end lost 2 bases, and 12 bases lay between the germline ends. CDR3 nucleotides: TGCAGTGCTGTGGAGGGGTCACAAGAGACCCAGTACTTC. Translated, it gives CSAVEGSQETQYF.

This clonotype was detected only a few times. The rearrangement uses TRBV10-3 and TRBJ1-2; 12 positions match TRBD1. Germline V gene sequence: CDR1 ENHRY, CDR2 SYGVKD. Trimming at V came to 3 bases and at J to 7 bases, leaving 6 bases not matched to a gene. The CDR3 is made up of 15 amino acids. Written as DNA, the CDR3 is TGTGCCATCAGTGATAGTAGGGACAGGGGGCTTGGCTACACCTTC. Its protein is CAISDSRDRGLGYTF.

V gene TRBV3-1 combines with J gene TRBJ2-1; possibly TRBD1 or TRBD2 for D (5 bases each). The length of the CDR3 is 14 residues. Germline V gives CDR1 LGHDT, CDR2 YNNKEL (reference sequence). Trimming shortened V by 7 bases and J by 6 bases, and 16 bases separated the two germline ends. This CDR3 is CASNLGETSNEQFF. CDR3 coding DNA: TGTGCCAGCAACCTAGGGGAAACTAGCAATGAGCAGTTCTTC.

V and J are TRBV6-5 and TRBJ1-3; D is possibly TRBD1 (5 bases). The CDR3 sequence is 15 residues long. With 2 bases removed from V and 14 bases from J, the gap between germline ends came to 22 bases. Germline CDR1 MNHEY, CDR2 SVGAGI. CDR3 amino acids: CASSYMGGEIQSLYF. CDR3 bases: TGTGCCAGCAGTTACATGGGGGGAGAGATACAGAGCCTATATTTT.

The chain combines TRBV12-3 or TRBV12-4 with TRBJ2-7; D remains unclear. The CDR3 sequence is 15 residues long. Deletions cut 2 bases from V and 0 bases from J, with 11 bases between. CDR3 amino acids: CASSLRTPYSYEQYF. DNA for the CDR3: TGTGCCAGCAGTTTACGAACTCCCTACTCCTACGAGCAGTACTTC.

This clonotype was detected many times. The chain carries TRBV5-1 and TRBJ2-2, with unresolved D. CDR3 length equals 15 residues. Trimming took 0 bases from V and 7 from J, leaving 13 bases between them. The germline gives CDR1 SGHRS, CDR2 YFSETQ. The DNA of the CDR3 is TGCGCCAGCAGCTTGGGACCCGCTGAGATCGGGGAGCTGTTTTTT. Encoded protein: CASSLGPAEIGELFF.

CDR3 sequence (DNA): TGTGCCAGCAGCCAACGGGGGGCAACTAATGAAAAACTGTTTTTT. Its translation: CASSQRGATNEKLFF. The chain carries TRBV4-2 and TRBJ1-4; the D gene is possibly TRBD1 (5 bases). The CDR3 has 15 residues. Trimming cost V 2 bases and J 0 bases, with 7 bases left between them. Germline lookup yields CDR1 LGHNA and CDR2 YNFKEQ.

This clonotype was picked up a small number of times. The CDR3 region has the DNA TGTGCCAGCAGACGAGTCAGGATCGGGGAGCTGTTTTTT. Its translation is CASRRVRIGELFF. The chain uses TRBV12-3 or TRBV12-4 and TRBJ2-2; D uncertain. This CDR3 region has 13 residues. With 6 bases removed from V and 7 bases from J, the gap between germline ends came to 12 bases.

The chain couples TRBV29-1 to TRBJ2-5; tentatively, D is TRBD2 (6 bases). CDR3 length: 13 residues. Germline V gives CDR1 SQVTM, CDR2 ANQGSEA. The V and J ends lost 5 bases and 7 bases respectively, with 17 bases between them. For the CDR3, the DNA is TGCAGCGTTCCGCGACGGGACGGGGGGACCCAGTACTTC. Amino acid sequence: CSVPRRDGGTQYF.

The V call is TRBV10-3, the J call TRBJ2-3; 7 positions match TRBD1. V was pared by 6 bases and J by 2 bases, with 5 bases of the junction left unmatched. Germline V CDR1 and CDR2: ENHRY, SYGVKD. CDR3 length: 14 residues. The CDR3 sequence is CAISKTGDTDTQYF. CDR3 in DNA: TGTGCCATCAGCAAAACAGGGGACACAGATACGCAGTATTTT.

The chain carries TRBV27 and TRBJ1-1, with a possible D match to TRBD1 (5 bases). The CDR3 has 15 residues. V lost 3 bases and J 1 base, leaving 12 bases between the germline ends. The germline V gene encodes CDR1 MNHEY and CDR2 SMNVEV (reference sequence). The CDR3 is CASSFEGAGNTEAFF. CDR3 bases: TGTGCCAGCAGTTTTGAAGGGGCGGGGAACACTGAAGCTTTCTTT.

This chain uses TRBV5-5 with TRBJ2-1, with 8 bases aligning to TRBD1. The CDR3 contains 18 residues. V lost 4 bases, J lost 2 bases, and 14 bases stayed unmatched. The germline CDR1 and CDR2 sequences are SGHKS and YYEKEE (reference sequence). CDR3 residues: CASSPPYPGQAPYNEQFF. CDR3 in DNA: TGTGCCAGCAGCCCCCCCTATCCGGGACAGGCTCCCTACAATGAGCAGTTCTTC.

The chain is built from TRBV2 and TRBJ2-5; 8 positions agree with TRBD2. The germline V gene encodes CDR1 SNHLY and CDR2 FYNNEI. The CDR3 has 15 amino acids. Trimming took 3 bases from V and 1 from J; bases not matched to a gene: 4. The CDR3, as DNA: TGTGCCAGCAGTGAGGGACTAGGCTTCCAAGAGACCCAGTACTTC. Translation: CASSEGLGFQETQYF. The variable domain in full, with the rest retrieved from reference TRBV2 and TRBJ2-5, is EPEVTQTPSHQVTQMGQEVILRCVPISNHLYFYWYRQILGQKVEFLVSFYNNEISEKSEIFDDQFSVERPDGSNFTLKIRSTKLEDSAMYFCASSEGLGFQETQYFGPGTRLLVL.

This clonotype was recorded a few times. CDR3 amino acids: CASSTTGVNIQYF. CDR3 DNA sequence: TGTGCCAGCAGCACTACAGGGGTTAACATTCAGTACTTC. This rearrangement joins TRBV6-1 to TRBJ2-4; 7 bases agree with TRBD1. Trimming cost V 6 bases and J 7 bases; bases outside gene matches: 6. The CDR3 is 13 amino acids. CDR1 and CDR2 (germline): MNHNS, SASEGT.

The CDR3 here is CATSDPGQAYNEQFF. The CDR3 DNA sequence: TGTGCCACCAGTGACCCGGGACAAGCCTACAATGAGCAGTTCTTC. This chain links TRBV24-1 with TRBJ2-1, with D perhaps TRBD1 (6 bases). Germline values: CDR1 KGHDR, CDR2 SFDVKD. The CDR3 runs 15 residues. V was trimmed by 4 bases and J by 2 bases, leaving 11 bases between them.

This clonotype was counted only a few times. V usage is TRBV20-1 and J usage is TRBJ2-5; weak D call: TRBD1 (6 bases). Germline V gives CDR1 DFQATT, CDR2 SNEGSKA (reference sequence). Trimming left V 0 bases short and J 7 bases short, with 18 bases between. The length of the CDR3 is 15 residues. The CDR3 DNA reads TGCAGTGCTAGAGATAACAGGGACATCTGGGGGACCCAGTACTTC. This encodes CSARDNRDIWGTQYF.

This chain joins TRBV4-2 and TRBJ2-5; 9 bases agree with TRBD2. The germline V gene encodes CDR1 LGHNA and CDR2 YNFKEQ. The CDR3 covers 17 residues. The J segment lost 1 base and the V segment lost 3 bases, leaving 9 bases of the junction unmatched. The CDR3 nucleotides are TGTGCCAGCAGCCACGGACGTAGCGGGGGTCCCCAAGAGACCCAGTACTTC. Translated, it gives CASSHGRSGGPQETQYF.

The V gene is TRBV6-1, the J gene TRBJ2-7; D unclear. CDR1 MNHNS and CDR2 SASEGT come from the germline V gene. V was trimmed by 2 bases and J by 2 bases, leaving 7 bases between them. The CDR3 is made up of 13 amino acids. CDR3 bases: TGTGCCAGCAGTGAACTCCAGCCCTACGAGCAGTACTTC. Translation gives CASSELQPYEQYF.

The V and J genes are TRBV20-1 and TRBJ1-2, with TRBD1 matching over 7 bases. Germline V lookup: CDR1 DFQATT, CDR2 SNEGSKA (reference sequence). V shed 3 bases, J shed 5 bases, and the junction held 0 bases outside the gene matches. The CDR3 runs to 11 residues. The CDR3 loop is CSARGQYGYTF. The CDR3 DNA sequence: TGCAGTGCTAGGGGACAGTATGGCTACACCTTC.

This clonotype turned up a few times. J is TRBJ1-1 and V is TRBV7-8; 8 positions match TRBD1. The J segment lost 0 bases and the V segment lost 4 bases, leaving 7 bases of the junction unmatched. The CDR3 extends over 16 amino acids. The V gene's germline CDR1 is SGHVS and CDR2 FQNEAQ. CDR3 sequence: CASSSGQGVLNTEAFF. The CDR3 DNA is TGTGCCAGCAGCTCAGGACAGGGAGTCCTGAACACTGAAGCTTTCTTT.

The J gene is TRBJ1-5, the V gene TRBV12-3 or TRBV12-4; D is unclear. The CDR3 extends over 14 amino acids. The V end lost 5 bases, the J end lost 0 bases, and 8 bases lay between the germline ends. The CDR3 sequence: CASSDDRSNQPQHF. The CDR3 nucleotides read TGTGCCAGCAGTGACGACCGTAGCAATCAGCCCCAGCATTTT.

The chain recombines TRBV27 with TRBJ2-1; the match to TRBD2 covers 12 bases. With 7 bases clipped from V and 5 bases from J, the junction kept 6 bases outside the gene matches. The germline CDR1 and CDR2 sequences are MNHEY and SMNVEV (reference sequence). This CDR3 comprises 15 residues. CDR3 DNA sequence: TGTGCCAGCAACCGACTAGCGGGGGAAAACAATGAGCAGTTCTTC. Protein: CASNRLAGENNEQFF.

V is TRBV5-1 and J is TRBJ2-3, with no clear D. Deletions cut 0 bases from V and 0 bases from J, with 8 bases between. CDR1 is SGHRS and CDR2 is YFSETQ in the germline V gene. The CDR3 loop spans 15 amino acids. CDR3 protein: CASSLGISSTDTQYF. The CDR3, as DNA: TGCGCCAGCAGCTTGGGGATATCTAGCACAGATACGCAGTATTTT.